This paragraph covers one T cell receptor (beta chain) sequence. The antigen remains undetermined. The repertoire was sequenced with immunoSEQ multiplex PCR; TCRdb's copy has only in-frame clones and lacks some. This sample has about 54,000 clones, with 84% found just once. Looked up from germline, CDR1 is MNHEY and CDR2 is SVGAGI. There are 16 residues in the CDR3. The V gene lost 0 bases and the J gene lost 0 bases, with 8 bases spanning the gap. Documented time point: week 35, safety follow-up. It was 300 ug of mutant IDH1 20-mer peptide that made up each vaccine dose, given with topical imiquimod. This sample was taken from a study of a mutant IDH1 vaccine in newly diagnosed glioma. General observations from the study: Immune responses induced by the vaccine were seen in 93.3% of patients, spanning multiple MHC alleles.

This specimen was PBMCs, taken from a glioma patient whose treatment included an IDH1 peptide vaccine. The source of this sequence is a woman aged 18-35 years with glioma. The chain combines TRBV6-5 with TRBJ2-2; D gene unclear. CDR3 protein: CASSYSRRTNTGELFF. The CDR3 bases are TGTGCCAGCAGTTACTCAAGACGGACGAACACCGGGGAGCTGTTTTTT.